Sequencing of this TCR beta chain was carried out in a study of lymphopenia after photon versus proton radiotherapy. The study's findings and limits: Better survival with proton therapy was suggested as possible, not demonstrated.

The ends were cut back, 2 bases at V and 2 bases at J, with 15 bases in the middle. Germline V gene sequence: CDR1 SGHRS, CDR2 YFSETQ. The CDR3 contains 16 residues. The protocol was immunoSEQ multiplex PCR, while the TCRdb copy is restricted to in-frame clones and leaves out a portion. The sample lists 150,000 to 200,000 clones; about 88% were seen once. As concerns this clone: The antigen remains unidentified.

Sequenced here: peripheral blood, sampled from a patient treated with photon-based radiotherapy. The chain uses TRBV5-1 and TRBJ2-3; possible D gene TRBD2, 5 bases. This receptor was taken from a man in his fifties or sixties with gastric cancer. In DNA, the CDR3 is TGCGCCAGCAGCTTAGGGTTAAGCGGAAACACAGATACGCAGTATTTT. Protein sequence: CASSLGLSGNTDTQYF.